Below, 23 T cell receptor beta chains from the same sample are listed, as sequenced in a study of naive and memory T cell subsets. An equimolar mix of two oligonucleotides served as the beta constant-region primer for TRBC1 and TRBC2. The ligated cDNA underwent four PCR rounds using SP2 and nested alpha and beta constant-region primers. In TCRdb, the UMI-ligation and nested PCR reads were re-called with MiXCR into one record per CDR3 protein. The sample shows just over 80,000 distinct CDR3 sequences, over 8.5% of them seen only once. Sample: naive CD8+ T cells from blood. The receptors were gathered from a human donor in good health.

This clonotype was seen ten or more times. The rearrangement links TRBV10-3 to TRBJ1-5; 9 bases agree with TRBD1. The CDR3 extends over 15 amino acids. Germline V lookup: CDR1 ENHRY, CDR2 SYGVKD. The V gene end was trimmed by 3 bases and the J gene end by 7 bases; junction bases not matched to a gene: 7. CDR3 nucleotides: TGTGCCATCAGTGACCAGACAGGGACAGGGCAGCCCCAGCATTTT. It codes for CAISDQTGTGQPQHF.

The chain employs TRBV5-5 and TRBJ2-1; no firm D call. Germline V gene lookup returns CDR1 SGHKS and CDR2 YYEKEE (reference sequence). Trimming cost V 4 bases and J 3 bases, with 8 bases left between them. This CDR3 contains 13 residues. The CDR3 sequence: CASSGGDYNEQFF. CDR3 coding DNA: TGTGCCAGCAGCGGTGGGGACTACAATGAGCAGTTCTTC.

At least ten counts were recorded for this clonotype. J is TRBJ2-1 and V is TRBV28; D may be TRBD2 (5 bases). Trimming pared 2 bases from V and 0 bases from J, leaving 11 bases between. The CDR3 is made up of 16 amino acids. Germline V lookup: CDR1 MDHEN, CDR2 SYDVKM. This CDR3 is CASSLEVTSSYNEQFF. CDR3 coding DNA: TGTGCCAGCAGTTTAGAGGTTACTAGCTCCTACAATGAGCAGTTCTTC.

The V call is TRBV28, the J call TRBJ1-5; 7 nucleotides align to TRBD1. V shed 1 base and J 5 bases; nucleotides not matched to a gene: 2. The CDR3 has 14 amino acids. Germline assignment: CDR1 MDHEN and CDR2 SYDVKM. The CDR3 region has the DNA TGTGCCAGCAGTTTATACACAGGGGATCAGCCCCAGCATTTT. It encodes CASSLYTGDQPQHF.

This clonotype was seen a few times. The chain couples TRBV27 to TRBJ2-7; TRBD2 matches 11 bases. Germline V gene sequence: CDR1 MNHEY, CDR2 SMNVEV (reference sequence). Trimming cost V 5 bases and J 2 bases; bases outside gene matches: 11. This CDR3 has 17 residues. This chain's CDR3 is CASSLPGTSGNPYEQYF. CDR3 in DNA: TGTGCCAGCAGTCTCCCTGGGACTAGCGGTAACCCCTACGAGCAGTACTTC.

V gene TRBV28 combines with J gene TRBJ1-5; D remains ambiguous. The CDR3 totals 11 residues. Per germline, CDR1 MDHEN and CDR2 SYDVKM. Trimming cost V 7 bases and J 7 bases, with 8 bases left between them. CDR3 sequence reads: CASNTVQPQHF. The CDR3 DNA reads as TGTGCCAGCAATACAGTCCAGCCCCAGCATTTT. Filled out from reference TRBV28 and TRBJ1-5, the complete variable domain reads DVKVTQSSRYLVKRTGEKVFLECVQDMDHENMFWYRQDPGLGLRLIYFSYDVKMKEKGDIPEGYSVSREKKERFSLILESASTNQTSMYLCASNTVQPQHFGDGTRLSIL.

This clonotype was seen many times. In DNA, the CDR3 is TGCAGTGCTAGAGATGGGACAGAAAACAATGAGCAGTTCTTC. Translating it yields CSARDGTENNEQFF. J is TRBJ2-1 and V is TRBV20-1; TRBD1 agrees at 7 bases. V shed 0 bases and J 5 bases; nucleotides not matched to a gene: 4. This CDR3 region has 14 residues. Germline V gene lookup returns CDR1 DFQATT and CDR2 SNEGSKA (reference sequence).

This clonotype was recorded many times. The CDR3 DNA is TGTGCCAGCAGTGAGTTCAGTCGCTACACCTTC. It yields the protein CASSEFSRYTF. The chain has TRBV2 and TRBJ1-2, with D uncertain. This CDR3 spans 11 amino acids. The germline V gene has CDR1 SNHLY and CDR2 FYNNEI. Trimming took 3 bases from V and 9 from J, leaving 8 bases between them.

This clonotype was counted ten times or more. This sequence joins TRBV18 and TRBJ2-1; D is unresolved. The CDR3 loop spans 15 amino acids. Per germline, CDR1 KGHSH and CDR2 LQKENI. Trimming pared 2 bases from V and 8 bases from J, leaving 16 bases between. CDR3 region: CASSPFRPPDHEQFF. CDR3 DNA sequence: TGTGCCAGCTCACCATTCAGGCCTCCAGACCATGAGCAGTTCTTC.

Many counts were recorded for this clonotype. CDR3 amino acids: CSARPKYNEQFF. For the CDR3, the DNA is TGCAGTGCTAGACCCAAGTACAATGAGCAGTTCTTC. The rearrangement uses TRBV20-1 and TRBJ2-1; no clear D. From germline, CDR1 is DFQATT and CDR2 SNEGSKA (reference sequence). The CDR3 sequence is 12 residues long. The ends were cut back, 2 bases at V and 4 bases at J, with 6 bases in the middle.

This clonotype was picked up many times. J is TRBJ2-3 and V is TRBV15, with 10 bases lining up with TRBD2. This CDR3 has 16 residues. Unmatched junction bases numbered 0, after V lost 0 bases and J lost 0 bases. Germline V lookup: CDR1 LNHNV, CDR2 YYDKDF (reference sequence). The CDR3 loop is CATSREGLASTDTQYF. The CDR3 DNA reads TGTGCCACCAGCAGAGAGGGACTAGCGAGCACAGATACGCAGTATTTT.

This clonotype has at least ten counts. The chain joins TRBV9 to TRBJ2-4, with 12 positions matching TRBD1. V lost 0 bases and J lost 3; bases outside the gene matches: 13. This CDR3 is built from 20 residues. Germline CDR1 SGDLS, CDR2 YYNGEE. The CDR3 DNA reads as TGTGCCAGCAGCGTAGCCCCCAGCCGGGACAGGGGGCAAGGCAAAAACATTCAGTACTTC. Translation gives CASSVAPSRDRGQGKNIQYF.

This clonotype was seen once. J is TRBJ1-1 and V is TRBV30; the match to TRBD1 covers 9 bases. CDR3 length: 14 amino acids. The J segment lost 2 bases and the V segment lost 5 bases, leaving 6 bases of the junction unmatched. The germline gives CDR1 GTSNPN, CDR2 SVGIG (reference sequence). Here the CDR3 DNA reads TGTGCCTGGGATCCGGGACAGGGCAACACTGAAGCTTTCTTT. Its protein is CAWDPGQGNTEAFF.

The chain carries TRBV5-5 and TRBJ2-1; no clear D. Germline V CDR1 and CDR2: SGHKS, YYEKEE (reference sequence). Trimming left V 4 bases short and J 5 bases short, with 13 bases between. The CDR3 runs 14 residues. CDR3 DNA: TGTGCCAGCAGCCGCACCGTCGTCGACAATGAGCAGTTCTTC. This codes for CASSRTVVDNEQFF.

This clonotype was seen only a few times. The genes are TRBV6-6 and TRBJ1-1, with D possibly TRBD1 on 5 matching bases. The germline gives CDR1 MNHNY, CDR2 SVGAGI (reference sequence). This CDR3 has 18 residues. Trimming removed 2 bases from V and 4 bases from J, with 23 bases in between. CDR3 nucleotides: TGTGCCAGCAGTTACCAAAACTTACCGGGAACAGGAGGCACTGAAGCTTTCTTT. It specifies CASSYQNLPGTGGTEAFF.

The chain has TRBV2 and TRBJ1-5; 11 nucleotides agree with TRBD1. Unmatched junction bases numbered 4, after V lost 3 bases and J lost 0 bases. Per germline, CDR1 SNHLY and CDR2 FYNNEI. The CDR3 spans 17 residues. CDR3 DNA sequence: TGTGCCAGCAGTGACGGGACAGGGGGTTATAGCAATCAGCCCCAGCATTTT. Translation: CASSDGTGGYSNQPQHF.

This clonotype was recorded at least ten times. The rearrangement uses TRBV6-2 or TRBV6-3 and TRBJ1-5; the D gene is possibly TRBD1 (5 bases). The germline CDR1 and CDR2 sequences are MNHEY and SVGEGT. Trimming removed 6 bases at V and 7 bases at J, with 13 bases between. There are 13 residues in the CDR3. The CDR3 is CASRDNVVQPQHF. CDR3 bases: TGTGCCAGCAGGGACAACGTGGTGCAGCCCCAGCATTTT.

The chain links TRBV4-1 to TRBJ1-2; D is ambiguous. CDR3 length: 15 residues. Trimming took 0 bases from V and 1 from J, leaving 9 bases between them. Per the germline V gene, CDR1 is MGHRA and CDR2 is YSYEKL. The CDR3 sequence is CASSQDMRDNYGYTF. DNA for the CDR3: TGCGCCAGCAGCCAAGATATGAGAGATAACTATGGCTACACCTTC.

This clonotype occurred many times. The gene calls are TRBV29-1 and TRBJ2-1; weak D call: TRBD2 (6 bases). CDR1 SQVTM and CDR2 ANQGSEA come from the germline V gene. The CDR3 is 16 amino acids. Trimming pared 1 base from V and 8 bases from J, leaving 21 bases between. As DNA, the CDR3 is TGCAGCGTTGAAGGGGTGGAGGGATCCCACGCGGATGAGCAGTTCTTC. Protein: CSVEGVEGSHADEQFF.

This clonotype was counted ten times or more. The rearrangement joins TRBV29-1 to TRBJ1-2, with D possibly matching TRBD1 (6 bases). The V and J ends lost 2 bases and 4 bases respectively, with 11 bases between them. There are 13 residues in the CDR3. The germline gives CDR1 SQVTM, CDR2 ANQGSEA. The CDR3 spells CSVERGIGYGYTF. CDR3 in DNA: TGCAGCGTTGAAAGGGGGATCGGCTATGGCTACACCTTC.

This clonotype was seen ten or more times. The chain recombines TRBV7-9 with TRBJ2-3; D unresolved. The CDR3 covers 16 residues. V lost 7 bases to trimming and J lost 2 bases, with 19 bases between them. CDR1 and CDR2 from the germline V gene are SEHNR and FQNEAQ (reference sequence). CDR3 region: CASTLVQVLATDTQYF. In nucleotides, the CDR3 is TGTGCCAGCACCCTCGTCCAAGTCCTGGCCACAGATACGCAGTATTTT.

The chain has TRBV20-1 and TRBJ1-1; D gene ambiguous. The CDR3 totals 13 residues. Trimming removed 1 base at V and 2 bases at J, with 8 bases between. Germline CDR1 DFQATT, CDR2 SNEGSKA (reference sequence). CDR3 region: CSARAEGNTEAFF. The CDR3, as DNA: TGCAGTGCTAGAGCGGAAGGTAACACTGAAGCTTTCTTT.

This clonotype has at least ten counts. V is TRBV23-1 and J is TRBJ1-3; 8 nucleotides line up with TRBD1. Being an ORF, TRBV23-1 has a function that is uncertain. V trimming: 3 bases; J trimming: 1 base; junction bases outside the gene matches: 17. The CDR3 length is 20 residues. CDR3 in DNA: TGCGCCAGCAGTCACATATCGCAGGGGGCCACATACCAGTCTGGAAACACCATATATTTT. Residues: CASSHISQGATYQSGNTIYF.